Listed here is a single T cell receptor beta chain. What it binds is not known. This may be a read error, as it is one base from a much larger clone. It is likely a read error, because the conserved phenylalanine at the end of the CDR3 is missing. Time point denoted: persistent/refractory GD, antithyroid drugs over 5 years with positive TRAb. Extracted PBMC RNA gave rise to the TCR library. According to the study, TCR beta libraries were built with iRepertoire HTBI primers and CDR3-region Arm-PCR. TCRdb independently ran MiXCR on the multiplex PCR reads; one entry per CDR3 protein. The table lists 400,000 or so distinct CDR3 sequences, less than 25% of them singletons. The entry originates in a study of regulatory T cells in long-lasting Graves disease. Points from the study as a whole: Persistent disease showed a preference for TRBV28, TRBJ1-2 and TRBJ2-5. More public clonotypes were shared by persistent patients (2,741) than by new patients (under 1,000).

Trimming left V 8 bases short and J 4 bases short, with 18 bases between. The germline V gene encodes CDR1 MNHEY and CDR2 SMNVEV (reference sequence). The CDR3 runs to 14 residues. The rearrangement joins TRBV27 to TRBJ2-7; the D gene could be TRBD1 or TRBD2 (5 bases each). The sample was peripheral blood mononuclear cells (PBMCs), taken when the disease was refractory, from a patient treated with antithyroid drugs. The TCR comes from a female donor with Graves disease. The CDR3 spells CASRGVWGRYEQYS. The CDR3, as DNA: TGTGCCAGCCGGGGAGTGTGGGGCAGGTACGAGCAGTACTCC.